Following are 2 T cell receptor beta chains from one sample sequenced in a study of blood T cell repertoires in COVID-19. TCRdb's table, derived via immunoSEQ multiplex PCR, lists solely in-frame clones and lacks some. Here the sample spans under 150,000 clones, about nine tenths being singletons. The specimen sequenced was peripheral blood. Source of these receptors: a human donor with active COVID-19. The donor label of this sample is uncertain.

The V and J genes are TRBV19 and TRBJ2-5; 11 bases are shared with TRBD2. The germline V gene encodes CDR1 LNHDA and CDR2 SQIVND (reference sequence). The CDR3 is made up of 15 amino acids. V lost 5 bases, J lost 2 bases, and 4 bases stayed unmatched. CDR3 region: CASSVGTSGQETQYF. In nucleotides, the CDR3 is TGTGCCAGTAGTGTCGGGACTAGCGGACAAGAGACCCAGTACTTC.

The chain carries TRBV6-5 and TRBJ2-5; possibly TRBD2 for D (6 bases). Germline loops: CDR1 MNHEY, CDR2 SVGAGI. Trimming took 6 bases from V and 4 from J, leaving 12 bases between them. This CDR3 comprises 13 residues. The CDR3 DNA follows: TGTGCCAGCAGCGGACGGCGGGGAGAGACCCAGTACTTC. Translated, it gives CASSGRRGETQYF.